One sample yielded the 27 T cell receptor beta chains listed below, sequenced in a study of Graves' ophthalmopathy and Graves' hyperthyroidism. CDR3 regions of TCR beta were amplified from RNA transcripts. HTBI-primed first-round RT-PCR preceded second-round multiplex PCR. One entry per CDR3 protein, called by TCRdb with MiXCR from the multiplex PCR reads. The repertoire holds about 660,000 distinct CDR3 sequences, with about 40% as singletons. Specimen: peripheral blood. Receptors were obtained from an adult man with Graves' ophthalmopathy.

A word on this clonotype: Possible read error: a much larger clone is one base away. The chain recombines TRBV15 with TRBJ1-2; D not certain. V was trimmed by 10 bases and J by 6 bases, leaving 18 bases between them. The CDR3 length is 13 residues. Germline CDR1 and CDR2: LNHNV and YYDKDF (reference sequence). The CDR3 spells CASSPTEVHGYTF. For the CDR3, the DNA is TGTGCCAGTAGTCCTACAGAAGTCCATGGCTACACCTTC. Full variable domain (outside the CDR3, taken from reference TRBV15 and TRBJ1-2): DAMVIQNPRYQVTQFGKPVTLSCSQTLNHNVMYWYQQKSSQAPKLLFHYYDKDFNNEADTPDNFQSRRPNTSFCFLDIRSPGLGDTAMYLCASSPTEVHGYTFGSGTRLTVV.

A few counts support this clonotype. This chain joins TRBV7-9 and TRBJ2-2; D remains ambiguous. This CDR3 spans 13 amino acids. The V and J ends lost 6 bases and 4 bases respectively, with 9 bases between them. Looked up from germline, CDR1 is SEHNR and CDR2 is FQNEAQ (reference sequence). The CDR3 spells CASSDVTTGELFF. CDR3 coding DNA: TGTGCCAGCAGTGACGTTACCACCGGGGAGCTGTTTTTT.

This clonotype was recorded many times. The chain is built from TRBV19 and TRBJ2-2; a possible D gene is TRBD2 (5 bases). CDR3 size: 15 residues. Germline assignment: CDR1 LNHDA and CDR2 SQIVND (reference sequence). V lost 4 bases and J lost 4, with 13 bases in between. Here the CDR3 reads CASSRGSQVTGELFF. DNA of the CDR3: TGTGCCAGTAGTAGAGGGTCTCAAGTCACCGGGGAGCTGTTTTTT.

This rearrangement joins TRBV29-1 to TRBJ2-5; TRBD1 is a possible D gene (6 bases). The ends were cut back, 4 bases at V and 7 bases at J, with 7 bases in the middle. CDR3 length: 10 residues. Germline lookup yields CDR1 SQVTM and CDR2 ANQGSEA. CDR3 loop: CSVGRGTQYF. The CDR3 DNA reads as TGCAGCGTTGGCAGGGGGACCCAGTACTTC.

There are many counts of this clonotype. The chain has TRBV7-3 and TRBJ2-2, with 7 bases that match TRBD2. CDR3 length: 17 residues. V shed 2 bases and J 1 base; nucleotides not matched to a gene: 7. Germline V lookup: CDR1 SGHTA, CDR2 FQGTGA. Written as DNA, the CDR3 is TGTGCCAGCAGCTTATCGTCTAGCGGTATGAACACCGGGGAGCTGTTTTTT. The encoded protein is CASSLSSSGMNTGELFF. Combining the CDR3 with reference TRBV7-3 and TRBJ2-2 gives the whole variable domain GAGVSQTPSNKVTEKGKYVELRCDPISGHTALYWYRQSLGQGPEFLIYFQGTGAADDSGLPNDRFFAVRPEGSVSTLKIQRTERGDSAVYLCASSLSSSGMNTGELFFGEGSRLTVL.

The chain recombines TRBV7-9 with TRBJ1-5; tentatively, D is TRBD1 (5 bases). V dropped 4 bases and J dropped 6 bases, with 13 bases sitting between them. CDR3 length: 14 residues. Germline values: CDR1 SEHNR, CDR2 FQNEAQ (reference sequence). CDR3 protein: CASSSSGGVQPQHF. As DNA, the CDR3 is TGTGCCAGCAGCTCCTCTGGGGGGGTTCAGCCCCAGCATTTT. Filled out from reference TRBV7-9 and TRBJ1-5, the complete variable domain reads DTGVSQNPRHKITKRGQNVTFRCDPISEHNRLYWYRQTLGQGPEFLTYFQNEAQLEKSRLLSDRFSAERPKGSFSTLEIQRTEQGDSAMYLCASSSSGGVQPQHFGDGTRLSIL.

This clonotype was picked up one time. V gene TRBV11-2 combines with J gene TRBJ1-2; D is uncertain. Trimming removed 2 bases at V and 7 bases at J, with 11 bases between. This CDR3 spans 13 amino acids. Germline-derived CDR1 and CDR2 are SGHAT and FQNNGV. CDR3 coding DNA: TGTGCCAGCAGCTTACAGCGCATTCCTGGCTACACCTTC. It codes for CASSLQRIPGYTF.

Many counts were recorded for this clonotype. For the CDR3, the DNA is TGTGCCAGCAGCCCCGAGCGCGGTCAAGAGACCCAGTACTTC. Translating it yields CASSPERGQETQYF. The chain employs TRBV7-9 and TRBJ2-5; the D is unclear. The CDR3 runs to 14 residues. CDR1 is SEHNR and CDR2 is FQNEAQ in the germline V gene (reference sequence). Trimming cost V 5 bases and J 2 bases, with 12 bases left between them.

A word on this clonotype: This sequence may be a read error, since a much larger clone differs from it by one base. The chain recombines TRBV12-3 or TRBV12-4 with TRBJ2-7; weak D call: TRBD1 (6 bases). CDR3 length equals 12 residues. Deletions cut 5 bases from V and 5 bases from J, with 10 bases between. In DNA form, the CDR3 reads TGTGCCAGCAGTCACAGGGTTCACGAGCAGTACGTC. Amino acids: CASSHRVHEQYV.

The rearrangement uses TRBV12-3 or TRBV12-4 and TRBJ2-5; D not certain. Trimming removed 1 base at V and 10 bases at J, with 16 bases between. The CDR3 spans 14 residues. The CDR3 DNA reads as TGTGCCAGCAGTTTAGGATTAGGGTGGTACGACCAGTACTTC. As protein: CASSLGLGWYDQYF.

This rearrangement joins TRBV7-2 to TRBJ2-5, with 7 bases fitting TRBD2. The J segment lost 5 bases and the V segment lost 4 bases, leaving 13 bases of the junction unmatched. The CDR3 has 16 residues. Germline CDR1 is SGHTA and CDR2 is FQGNSA. Written as DNA, the CDR3 is TGTGCCAGCAGCTGGGGGGGGGGGTCCACCGTGGAGACCCAGTACTTC. It codes for CASSWGGGSTVETQYF.

About this clonotype itself: A clone one base away is much larger, so this may be a read error. This chain uses TRBV7-2 with TRBJ2-6; no clear D gene. The germline gives CDR1 SGHTA, CDR2 FQGNSA. The CDR3 has 14 amino acids. The V gene lost 6 bases and the J gene lost 3 bases, with 9 bases spanning the gap. The DNA for the CDR3 is TGTGCCAGCAGGATAACCTTTGGGGCCAACGTCCTGACTTTC. It yields the protein CASRITFGANVLTF.

This clonotype was counted at least ten times. V and J are TRBV20-1 and TRBJ2-7; no clear D gene. Trimming left V 0 bases short and J 3 bases short, with 12 bases between. This CDR3 is built from 14 residues. Germline CDR1 and CDR2: DFQATT and SNEGSKA (reference sequence). The CDR3 reads CSARDQAQNYEQYF. CDR3 nucleotides: TGCAGTGCTAGAGATCAGGCCCAGAACTACGAGCAGTACTTC.

CDR3 bases: TGTGCCAGCAGCTTAGAGGTTTACAGCGGGAGGTATTTCTACGAGCAGTACTTC. Residues: CASSLEVYSGRYFYEQYF. The chain carries TRBV7-2 and TRBJ2-7; 9 nucleotides match TRBD2. Germline trimming cut 1 base from V and 3 bases from J; bases unmatched to any gene: 13. From germline, CDR1 is SGHTA and CDR2 FQGNSA. The CDR3 sequence is 18 residues long.

To note about this clonotype: This could be a read error, since a much larger clone is one nucleotide away. The chain combines TRBV12-3 or TRBV12-4 with TRBJ2-7, with D uncertain. The CDR3 length is 13 residues. The CDR3 bases are TGTGCCGGCAGTTTAGATGTTTCCCCCGAGCAGTACTTC. Translated: CAGSLDVSPEQYF.

For this clonotype: No conserved phenylalanine or tryptophan ends this CDR3, so it is likely a read error. CDR3 amino acids: CASSQGRGSNQPQHL. CDR3 sequence (DNA): TGTGCCAGCAGCCAAGGCAGGGGAAGCAATCAGCCCCAGCATCTT. The chain is built from TRBV10-3 and TRBJ1-5, with D maybe TRBD1 (6 bases). Germline CDR1 reads ENHRY; CDR2 reads SYGVKD. V was shortened by 10 bases and J by 1 base, with 17 bases between the two germline ends. The CDR3 is made up of 15 amino acids.

This chain connects TRBV12-3 or TRBV12-4 to TRBJ1-2, with a possible D match to TRBD1 (5 bases). With 6 bases removed from V and 5 bases from J, the gap between germline ends came to 16 bases. The CDR3 consists of 14 residues. The DNA for the CDR3 is TGTGCCAGCAGATTCGGCGGGGCGGTATATGGCTACACCTTC. It codes for CASRFGGAVYGYTF.

As regards this clonotype: This sequence may be a read error, since a much larger clone differs from it by one base. No conserved phenylalanine or tryptophan ends this CDR3, so it is likely a read error. CDR3: CSASLAGKNTQYV. CDR3 sequence (DNA): TGCAGTGCTAGTCTAGCGGGGAAGAATACGCAGTATGTT. This chain connects TRBV20-1 to TRBJ2-3, with 9 positions matching TRBD2. Trimming took 3 bases from V and 7 from J; bases not matched to a gene: 5. This CDR3 comprises 13 residues. Germline CDR1 and CDR2: DFQATT and SNEGSKA (reference sequence).

Comments on this clonotype: One junction end does not reproduce the germline sequence, and a read error may be involved. The rearrangement links TRBV10-1 to TRBJ1-2; D remains unclear. This CDR3 is built from 11 residues. Germline-derived CDR1 and CDR2 are WNHNN and SYGVQD (reference sequence). CDR3 nucleotide sequence: TGTGCCGGCAGTTACGGGTATGGCTACACCTTC. Protein: CAGSYGYGYTF.

The table lists this clonotype with many counts. The gene calls are TRBV29-1 and TRBJ2-5; TRBD1 or TRBD2 may be the D gene (5 bases each). Deletions cut 1 base from V and 4 bases from J, with 7 bases between. The germline CDR1 and CDR2 sequences are SQVTM and ANQGSEA. The CDR3 length is 12 residues. CDR3: CSVEGGGETQYF. The CDR3 DNA reads as TGCAGCGTTGAAGGTGGGGGAGAGACCCAGTACTTC.

This clonotype has just a few counts. The rearrangement uses TRBV5-1 and TRBJ1-5; a possible D gene is TRBD1 (6 bases). The CDR3 consists of 14 residues. V lost 0 bases and J 4 bases, leaving 8 bases between the germline ends. Germline V CDR1 and CDR2: SGHRS, YFSETQ. The CDR3 reads CASSLAGENQPQHF. The DNA for the CDR3 is TGCGCCAGCAGCTTGGCAGGGGAGAATCAGCCCCAGCATTTT.

CDR3 DNA: TGTGCCTCCCACAGGGCGGCTTCGACTAATGAAAAACTGTTTTTT. Residues: CASHRAASTNEKLFF. The rearrangement uses TRBV10-3 and TRBJ1-4, with D tentatively TRBD1 (6 bases). The CDR3 length is 15 residues. Trimming pared 11 bases from V and 2 bases from J, leaving 18 bases between. Germline assignment: CDR1 ENHRY and CDR2 SYGVKD.

Comment on this clonotype: The junction and the germline gene differ at one end; a read error may be behind it. This chain uses TRBV10-3 with TRBJ1-2; TRBD1 is a possible D gene (6 bases). Per the germline V gene, CDR1 is ENHRY and CDR2 is SYGVKD. The length of the CDR3 is 15 residues. The CDR3 is CASSATGTVGYGYTF. DNA of the CDR3: TGTGCCAGCAGTGCCACAGGGACTGTGGGGTATGGCTACACCTTC.

This clonotype was seen many times. The chain recombines TRBV29-1 with TRBJ2-6; weak D call: TRBD1 (6 bases). Trimming removed 0 bases from V and 0 bases from J, with 18 bases in between. CDR1 and CDR2 from the germline V gene are SQVTM and ANQGSEA. This CDR3 comprises 19 residues. CDR3 sequence reads: CSVEDDRKRGSSGANVLTF. The CDR3 DNA reads TGCAGCGTTGAAGATGACAGGAAAAGGGGGTCCTCTGGGGCCAACGTCCTGACTTTC.

There are many counts of this clonotype. The chain combines TRBV2 with TRBJ2-1; D not certain. Germline V gene data show CDR1 as SNHLY and CDR2 as FYNNEI. The length of the CDR3 is 11 residues. V lost 2 bases and J lost 10, with 6 bases in between. The CDR3 bases are TGTGCCAGCAGTGAATACACGGAGCAGTTCTTC. Translating it yields CASSEYTEQFF. Full variable domain (outside the CDR3, taken from reference TRBV2 and TRBJ2-1): EPEVTQTPSHQVTQMGQEVILRCVPISNHLYFYWYRQILGQKVEFLVSFYNNEISEKSEIFDDQFSVERPDGSNFTLKIRSTKLEDSAMYFCASSEYTEQFFGPGTRLTVL.

The chain uses TRBV6-1 and TRBJ2-7; TRBD1 matches at 10 bases. The CDR3 sequence is 15 residues long. Trimming removed 6 bases from V and 3 bases from J; junction bases left unmatched: 8. Per the germline V gene, CDR1 is MNHNS and CDR2 is SASEGT. CDR3 coding DNA: TGTGCCAGCAGGGGAACCGGGACAGGGGACTACGAGCAGTACTTC. Amino acids: CASRGTGTGDYEQYF.

The chain employs TRBV15 and TRBJ1-1, with D maybe TRBD1 (6 bases). Germline V CDR1 and CDR2: LNHNV, YYDKDF (reference sequence). V gave up 5 bases and J gave up 4 bases, with 17 bases separating them. This CDR3 comprises 15 residues. CDR3 loop: CATSVSEGQFTEAFF. DNA of the CDR3: TGTGCCACCAGCGTTTCGGAAGGACAGTTCACTGAAGCTTTCTTT.